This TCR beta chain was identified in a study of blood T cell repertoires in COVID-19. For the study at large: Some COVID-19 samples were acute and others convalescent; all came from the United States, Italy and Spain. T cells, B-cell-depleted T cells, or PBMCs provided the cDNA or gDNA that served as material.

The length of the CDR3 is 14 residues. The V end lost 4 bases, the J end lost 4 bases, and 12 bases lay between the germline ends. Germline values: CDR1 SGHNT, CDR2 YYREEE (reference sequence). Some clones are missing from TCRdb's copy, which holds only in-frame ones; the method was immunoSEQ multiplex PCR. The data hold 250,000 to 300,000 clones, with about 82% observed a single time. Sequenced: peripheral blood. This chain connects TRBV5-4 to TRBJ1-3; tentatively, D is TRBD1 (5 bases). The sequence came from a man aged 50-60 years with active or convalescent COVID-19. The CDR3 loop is CASSPQGGGNTIYF. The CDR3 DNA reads TGTGCCAGCAGCCCCCAGGGTGGAGGAAACACCATATATTTT.